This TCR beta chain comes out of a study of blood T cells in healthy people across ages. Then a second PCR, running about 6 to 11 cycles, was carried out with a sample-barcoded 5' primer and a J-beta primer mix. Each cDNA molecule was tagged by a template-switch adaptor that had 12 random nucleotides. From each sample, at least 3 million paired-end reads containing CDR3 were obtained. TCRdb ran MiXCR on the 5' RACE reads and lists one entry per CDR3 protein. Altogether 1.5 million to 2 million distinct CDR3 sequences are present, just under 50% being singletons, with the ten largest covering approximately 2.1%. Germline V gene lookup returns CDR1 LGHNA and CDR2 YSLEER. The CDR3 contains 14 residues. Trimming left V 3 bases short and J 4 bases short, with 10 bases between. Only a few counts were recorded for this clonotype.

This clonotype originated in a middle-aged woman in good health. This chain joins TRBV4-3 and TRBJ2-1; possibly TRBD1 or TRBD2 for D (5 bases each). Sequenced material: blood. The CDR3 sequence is CASSHPGTYNEQFF. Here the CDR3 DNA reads TGCGCCAGCAGCCACCCCGGGACGTACAATGAGCAGTTCTTC.